A single TCR beta chain is shown here with its context. The antigen is undetermined. This record belongs to a study of cytomegalovirus exposure and HLA in healthy donors. The V and J ends lost 8 bases and 5 bases, in that order; junction bases with no gene match: 4. This CDR3 spans 12 amino acids. CDR1 and CDR2 from the germline V gene are MNHNS and SASEGT. Whole-study results and caveats: Published work reported that the classifier diagnosed cytomegalovirus status with high specificity and sensitivity.

The PCR employed 60 Vbeta primers together with 13 Jbeta primers. Profiled with immunoSEQ multiplex PCR; TCRdb holds only in-frame clones, not every one. In the table there are over 200,000 clones, 85% to 90% of which are singletons. The sample taken for sequencing was PBMCs. V and J are TRBV6-1 and TRBJ2-5; 8 bases agree with TRBD1. The sequence was obtained from a human donor in good health. The CDR3 bases are TGTGCCAGCGGACAGGGTTGGGAGACCCAGTACTTC. Protein product: CASGQGWETQYF.